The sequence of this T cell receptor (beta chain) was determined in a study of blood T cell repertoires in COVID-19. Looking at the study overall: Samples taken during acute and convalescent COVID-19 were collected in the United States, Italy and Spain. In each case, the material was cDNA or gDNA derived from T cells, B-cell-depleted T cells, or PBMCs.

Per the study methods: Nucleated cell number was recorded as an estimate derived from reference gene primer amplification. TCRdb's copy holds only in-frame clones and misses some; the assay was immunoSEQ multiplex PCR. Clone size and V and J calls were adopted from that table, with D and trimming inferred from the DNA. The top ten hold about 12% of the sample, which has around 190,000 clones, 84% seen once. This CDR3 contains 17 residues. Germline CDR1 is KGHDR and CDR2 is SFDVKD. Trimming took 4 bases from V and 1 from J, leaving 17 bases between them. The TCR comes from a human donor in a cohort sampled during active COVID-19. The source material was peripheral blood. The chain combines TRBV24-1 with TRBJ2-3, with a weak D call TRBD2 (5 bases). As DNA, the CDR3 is TGTGCCACCAGTGACCCATCCCGAGGGCCCCGCACAGATACGCAGTATTTT. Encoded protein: CATSDPSRGPRTDTQYF.